This TCR beta chain originates from a study of shared clonotypes between healthy human individuals. The CDR3 spans 14 residues. Germline V lookup: CDR1 LNHDA, CDR2 SQIVND (reference sequence). Trimming removed 6 bases at V and 4 bases at J, with 15 bases between. Each cell subset's genomic DNA was divided evenly among several immunoSEQ plates. Clones were read by immunoSEQ multiplex PCR, and TCRdb kept only the in-frame ones, dropping some. This table holds more than 400,000 clones, approximately 94% found once. This clone appeared a few times. This TCR derives from a woman under 40 in good health. Input material: naive CD4+ T cells sorted from blood. Documented subset: CD45RA+ positively selected. The chain has TRBV19 and TRBJ1-2; D unclear. Written as DNA, the CDR3 is TGTGCCAGTAGGCCCAGAGAGTGGGCCTATGGCTACACCTTC. Amino acids: CASRPREWAYGYTF.